This T cell receptor (beta chain) was retrieved from a study of T-cell memory formation after mild COVID-19. From the 5' RACE reads, TCRdb called clonotypes with MiXCR, one entry per CDR3 protein. This table holds 350,000 to 500,000 distinct CDR3 sequences, approximately 19% found once. This clonotype was picked up a small number of times. CDR3 length: 13 residues. Germline CDR1 is MNHEY and CDR2 is SVGAGI. Trimming shortened V by 6 bases and J by 4 bases, and 10 bases separated the two germline ends. The sequence derives from a young man who had mild COVID-19 (a few samples of this study predate the infection). Cell type and time point are not known. The gene calls are TRBV6-5 and TRBJ1-5; no clear D. The specimen sequenced was PBMCs or a T cell subset sorted from them (not recorded which). This chain's CDR3 is CASSRDLNQPQHF. The CDR3 DNA follows: TGTGCCAGCAGCCGCGACTTAAATCAGCCCCAGCATTTT.